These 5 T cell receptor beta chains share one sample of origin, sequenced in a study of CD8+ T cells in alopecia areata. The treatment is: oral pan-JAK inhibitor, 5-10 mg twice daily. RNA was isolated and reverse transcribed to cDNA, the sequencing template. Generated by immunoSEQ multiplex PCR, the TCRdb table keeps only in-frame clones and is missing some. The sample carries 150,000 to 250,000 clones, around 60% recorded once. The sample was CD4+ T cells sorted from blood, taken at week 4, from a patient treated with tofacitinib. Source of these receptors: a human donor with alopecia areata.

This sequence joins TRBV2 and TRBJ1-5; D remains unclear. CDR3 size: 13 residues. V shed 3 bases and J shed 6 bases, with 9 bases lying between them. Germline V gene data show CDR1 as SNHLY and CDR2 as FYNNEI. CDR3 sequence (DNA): TGTGCCAGCAGTGATCTCCGAAGTCAGCCCCAGCATTTT. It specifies CASSDLRSQPQHF. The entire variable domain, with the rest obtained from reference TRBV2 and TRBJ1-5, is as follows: EPEVTQTPSHQVTQMGQEVILRCVPISNHLYFYWYRQILGQKVEFLVSFYNNEISEKSEIFDDQFSVERPDGSNFTLKIRSTKLEDSAMYFCASSDLRSQPQHFGDGTRLSIL.

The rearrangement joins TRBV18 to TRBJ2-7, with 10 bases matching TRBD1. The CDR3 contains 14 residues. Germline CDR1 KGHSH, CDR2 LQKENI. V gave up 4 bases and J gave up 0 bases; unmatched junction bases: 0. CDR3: CASSRTGGSYEQYF. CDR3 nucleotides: TGTGCCAGCTCACGGACAGGGGGCTCCTACGAGCAGTACTTC.

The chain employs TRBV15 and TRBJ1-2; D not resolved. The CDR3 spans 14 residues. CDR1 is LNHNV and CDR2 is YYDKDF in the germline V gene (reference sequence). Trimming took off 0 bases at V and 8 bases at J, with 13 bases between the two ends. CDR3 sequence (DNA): TGTGCCACCAGCAGAGATCTCGAGAAGTACGGCTACACCTTC. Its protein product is CATSRDLEKYGYTF.

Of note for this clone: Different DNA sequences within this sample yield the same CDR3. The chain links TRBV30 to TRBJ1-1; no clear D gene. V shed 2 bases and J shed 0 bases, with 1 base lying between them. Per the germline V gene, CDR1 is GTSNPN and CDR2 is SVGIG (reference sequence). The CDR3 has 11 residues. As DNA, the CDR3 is TGTGCCTGGAGTATGAACACTGAAGCTTTCTTT. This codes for CAWSMNTEAFF.

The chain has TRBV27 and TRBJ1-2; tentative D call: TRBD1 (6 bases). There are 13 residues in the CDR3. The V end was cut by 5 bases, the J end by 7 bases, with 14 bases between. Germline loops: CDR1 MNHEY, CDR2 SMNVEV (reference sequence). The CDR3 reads CASSAQGRGGYTF. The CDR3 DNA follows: TGTGCCAGCAGTGCGCAGGGGAGAGGTGGCTACACCTTC.